The 31 T cell receptor beta chains listed next were all sequenced from one sample in a study of control samples from healthy donors and cancer patients. TCRdb's copy holds only in-frame clones and misses some; the assay was immunoSEQ multiplex PCR. The table records about 110,000 clones, over 75% of them present only once. Sequencing was done on a sample of PBMCs. The receptors derive from a woman aged 55-75 years with lung cancer.

This clone showed up just once. The chain joins TRBV5-1 to TRBJ1-4; no clear D. In germline, CDR1 is SGHRS, CDR2 YFSETQ. Trimming cost V 0 bases and J 7 bases, with 10 bases left between them. CDR3 size: 14 residues. CDR3 sequence (DNA): TGCGCCAGCAGCTTGGACATTAATAGTGAAAAACTGTTTTTT. Translation gives CASSLDINSEKLFF.

The V and J genes are TRBV5-8 and TRBJ1-5, with D unclear. Trimming pared 6 bases from V and 2 bases from J, leaving 15 bases between. Germline V CDR1 and CDR2: SGHTS, YDEGEE. The CDR3 is 15 amino acids. The CDR3 here is CASTQIQIGNQPQHF. The CDR3 DNA sequence: TGTGCCAGCACCCAAATACAGATTGGCAATCAGCCCCAGCATTTT.

In this sample, this clone turned up a few times. The chain joins TRBV27 to TRBJ1-5, with 7 bases identical to TRBD1. Trimming took 5 bases from V and 6 from J; bases not matched to a gene: 7. The CDR3 runs 14 residues. Germline CDR1 reads MNHEY; CDR2 reads SMNVEV (reference sequence). The CDR3 loop reads CASSTRQGGQPQHF. Here the CDR3 DNA reads TGTGCCAGCAGTACCCGACAGGGCGGTCAGCCCCAGCATTTT.

In this sample, this clone turned up once. J is TRBJ2-1 and V is TRBV4-3; the match to TRBD2 covers 9 bases. The junction had 5 bases not matched to a gene; V was cut back by 3 bases and J by 2 bases. Germline V CDR1 and CDR2: LGHNA, YSLEER. This CDR3 comprises 16 residues. In DNA form, the CDR3 reads TGCGCCAGCAGCCAGTTAGCGGGGGTTACCTACAATGAGCAGTTCTTC. As protein: CASSQLAGVTYNEQFF.

The V and J genes are TRBV7-9 and TRBJ2-1; 7 bases are a match to TRBD1. Germline CDR1 reads SEHNR; CDR2 reads FQNEAQ (reference sequence). This CDR3 is 15 amino acids long. V was pared by 6 bases and J by 2 bases, with 7 bases of the junction left unmatched. DNA of the CDR3: TGTGCCAGCAGGCCGAAGACAGGGACCTACAATGAGCAGTTCTTC. Encoded protein: CASRPKTGTYNEQFF.

This chain joins TRBV29-1 and TRBJ1-1; possible D gene TRBD1, 6 bases. The CDR3 is made up of 15 amino acids. V lost 0 bases to trimming and J lost 1 base, with 12 bases between them. The V gene's germline CDR1 is SQVTM and CDR2 ANQGSEA. As DNA, the CDR3 is TGCAGCGTTGAAGATCCTGGGACAAGGAACACTGAAGCTTTCTTT. This sequence encodes CSVEDPGTRNTEAFF.

The rearrangement links TRBV3-1 (or the pseudogene TRBV3-2) to TRBJ1-1; D is ambiguous. Trimming removed 2 bases from V and 0 bases from J, with 7 bases in between. Germline CDR1 reads LGHDT; CDR2 reads YNNKEL (reference sequence). The CDR3 is made up of 14 amino acids. CDR3 region: CASSQLQLNTEAFF. The CDR3 DNA sequence: TGTGCCAGCAGCCAATTACAGCTGAACACTGAAGCTTTCTTT.

This sequence joins TRBV5-8 and TRBJ1-1; a possible D gene is TRBD1 (5 bases). The CDR3 runs 14 residues. Germline V gene sequence: CDR1 SGHTS, CDR2 YDEGEE. The V and J ends lost 3 bases and 3 bases respectively, with 12 bases between them. This chain's CDR3 is CASSSRAGDTEAFF. In DNA form, the CDR3 reads TGTGCCAGCAGCTCCCGGGCGGGGGACACTGAAGCTTTCTTT. Full variable domain (missing parts from reference TRBV5-8 and TRBJ1-1): EAGVTQSPTHLIKTRGQQATLRCSPISGHTSVYWYQQALGLGLQFLLWYDEGEERNRGNFPPRFSGRQFPNYSSELNVNALELEDSALYLCASSSRAGDTEAFFGQGTRLTVV.

Only one count was recorded for this clone. The V call is TRBV9, the J call TRBJ1-5; D unclear. This CDR3 has 15 amino acids. V lost 0 bases, J lost 0 bases, and 7 bases lay in between. Germline V gene data show CDR1 as SGDLS and CDR2 as YYNGEE. CDR3 bases: TGTGCCAGCAGCGTAGATTGGGATAGCAATCAGCCCCAGCATTTT. Translated, it gives CASSVDWDSNQPQHF.

This chain links TRBV18 with TRBJ2-5; 10 bases map to TRBD1. From germline, CDR1 is KGHSH and CDR2 LQKENI. The CDR3 runs to 17 residues. The trim removed 3 bases at V and 0 bases at J, leaving 7 bases unmatched. The CDR3 loop reads CASSPRQGAVNQETQYF. In DNA form, the CDR3 reads TGTGCCAGCTCACCCAGACAGGGGGCCGTAAACCAAGAGACCCAGTACTTC.

The chain joins TRBV5-1 to TRBJ2-6; 12 bases align to TRBD2. J was trimmed by 0 bases and V by 2 bases; bases with no gene match: 9. In germline, CDR1 is SGHRS, CDR2 YFSETQ. The length of the CDR3 is 20 residues. CDR3: CASSFALAGGPSSGANVLTF. CDR3 DNA: TGCGCCAGCAGCTTCGCTCTAGCGGGAGGGCCTTCCTCTGGGGCCAACGTCCTGACTTTC.

This clone was observed a handful of times. This rearrangement joins TRBV7-2 to TRBJ1-5, with unresolved D. Germline V gene data show CDR1 as SGHTA and CDR2 as FQGNSA. The length of the CDR3 is 14 residues. Trimming stripped 3 bases from V and 5 bases from J, with 11 bases between. The CDR3 sequence is CASSFIGYDQPQHF. In DNA, the CDR3 is TGTGCCAGCAGCTTTATTGGGTACGATCAGCCCCAGCATTTT.

This clone came up a few times. V and J are TRBV6-2 or TRBV6-3 and TRBJ2-3, with D possibly being TRBD2 (5 bases). Germline V gene sequence: CDR1 MNHEY, CDR2 SVGEGT. V lost 4 bases and J 2 bases, leaving 10 bases between the germline ends. The CDR3 extends over 14 amino acids. The CDR3 DNA follows: TGTGCCAGCAGTTCTGCTAGCACCACAGATACGCAGTATTTT. Its protein product is CASSSASTTDTQYF.

The chain uses TRBV29-1 and TRBJ2-7, with D perhaps matching TRBD1 (6 bases). CDR1 is SQVTM and CDR2 is ANQGSEA in the germline V gene. The CDR3 is 15 amino acids. The germline V and J ends were trimmed by 4 bases and 0 bases, with 16 bases remaining between them. The CDR3, as DNA: TGCAGCGTTGGGGCCACAGGGAGACTCTCCTACGAGCAGTACTTC. This translates into CSVGATGRLSYEQYF.

This chain uses TRBV9 with TRBJ2-6; D unresolved. CDR1 SGDLS and CDR2 YYNGEE come from the germline V gene. Trimming took off 0 bases at V and 2 bases at J, with 9 bases between the two ends. CDR3 length: 16 residues. CDR3 sequence: CASSVGLSAGANVLTF. DNA for the CDR3: TGTGCCAGCAGCGTAGGCCTGTCGGCTGGGGCCAACGTCCTGACTTTC.

The chain joins TRBV2 to TRBJ2-3, with 8 positions matching TRBD2. Germline CDR1 is SNHLY and CDR2 is FYNNEI. The CDR3 loop spans 16 amino acids. V trimming: 4 bases; J trimming: 0 bases; junction bases outside the gene matches: 6. CDR3 region: CASSGEREGSTDTQYF. In nucleotides, the CDR3 is TGTGCCAGCAGTGGGGAACGGGAGGGCAGCACAGATACGCAGTATTTT.

The chain links TRBV9 to TRBJ1-2, with D maybe TRBD1 (6 bases). The CDR3 spans 14 residues. From germline, CDR1 is SGDLS and CDR2 YYNGEE. V was clipped by 4 bases and J by 4 bases, with 14 bases between them. CDR3 sequence (DNA): TGTGCCAGCAGCCCCGGACAGTCAGCCTATGGCTACACCTTC. Encoded protein: CASSPGQSAYGYTF.

V usage is TRBV5-4 and J usage is TRBJ2-5; perhaps TRBD2 as D (6 bases). The CDR3 totals 15 residues. Germline lookup yields CDR1 SGHNT and CDR2 YYREEE (reference sequence). V was pared by 4 bases and J by 3 bases, with 16 bases between. CDR3 in amino acids: CASSLEGPVKETQYF. The CDR3 nucleotides are TGTGCCAGCAGCCTGGAGGGACCGGTGAAAGAGACCCAGTACTTC.

V gene TRBV5-1 combines with J gene TRBJ2-5, with 9 bases aligning to TRBD2. Looked up from germline, CDR1 is SGHRS and CDR2 is YFSETQ. The CDR3 is 15 amino acids. Losses at the gene ends were 4 bases for V and 1 base for J; bases not matched to a gene: 5. The CDR3 DNA sequence: TGCGCCAGCAGCCTGCAGACTAGCGGCCAAGAGACCCAGTACTTC. Amino acids: CASSLQTSGQETQYF.

This clone was found once. This chain connects TRBV2 to TRBJ1-5; 7 bases line up with TRBD1. Germline V gives CDR1 SNHLY, CDR2 FYNNEI. V shed 6 bases, J shed 7 bases, and the junction held 6 bases outside the gene matches. The CDR3 loop spans 13 amino acids. CDR3: CASREGARQPQHF. CDR3 nucleotides: TGTGCCAGCAGGGAGGGGGCGAGGCAGCCCCAGCATTTT.

V and J are TRBV19 and TRBJ1-2; possibly TRBD1 for D (5 bases). Deletions cut 1 base from V and 2 bases from J, with 8 bases between. Germline V gives CDR1 LNHDA, CDR2 SQIVND (reference sequence). The CDR3 runs 14 residues. DNA of the CDR3: TGTGCCAGTAGTATAGTGGGGCAGAACTATGGCTACACCTTC. Its translation: CASSIVGQNYGYTF.

This chain joins TRBV11-2 and TRBJ1-1; tentative D call: TRBD1 (5 bases). The V gene's germline CDR1 is SGHAT and CDR2 FQNNGV. Trimming removed 4 bases at V and 0 bases at J, with 9 bases between. The CDR3 contains 14 residues. The CDR3 DNA reads as TGTGCCAGCAGCTCGCTACAGGTGAACACTGAAGCTTTCTTT. Protein product: CASSSLQVNTEAFF.

With respect to this clone: The junction differs from germline at one of its ends, possibly a read error. The rearrangement links TRBV9 to TRBJ1-1, with TRBD1 as a possible D gene (6 bases). The CDR3 loop spans 12 amino acids. Per the germline V gene, CDR1 is SGDLS and CDR2 is YYNGEE. CDR3 amino acids: CASSVVRGHLVF. The CDR3 region has the DNA TGTGCCAGCAGCGTAGTACGGGGACACCTGGTCTTT. The entire variable domain, with the rest obtained from reference TRBV9 and TRBJ1-1, is as follows: DSGVTQTPKHLITATGQRVTLRCSPRSGDLSVYWYQQSLDQGLQFLIQYYNGEERAKGNILERFSAQQFPDLHSELNLSSLELGDSALYFCASSVVRGHLVFGQGTRLTVV.

This CDR3 reads CASSLSSGGPYNEQFF. Here the CDR3 DNA reads TGCGCCAGCAGCTTGTCTAGCGGGGGTCCATACAATGAGCAGTTCTTC. V usage is TRBV5-1 and J usage is TRBJ2-1, with TRBD2 matching over 10 bases. V shed 1 base, J shed 4 bases, and the junction held 5 bases outside the gene matches. The CDR3 spans 16 residues. Germline CDR1 SGHRS, CDR2 YFSETQ.

In this sample, this clone is medium-sized. V is TRBV3-1 (or the pseudogene TRBV3-2) and J is TRBJ2-7, with unresolved D. Germline-derived CDR1 and CDR2 are LGHDT and YNNKEL (reference sequence). CDR3 length equals 14 residues. Between the trimmed V and J ends, which lost 5 bases and 0 bases, there was a span of 11 bases. The CDR3 coding sequence is TGTGCCAGCAGCGAAACAAGAAGCTCCTACGAGCAGTACTTC. This translates into CASSETRSSYEQYF.

This clone was observed a handful of times. The chain couples TRBV12-3 or TRBV12-4 to TRBJ1-1; D is perhaps TRBD1 (5 bases). V shed 8 bases and J shed 3 bases, with 7 bases lying between them. CDR3 length equals 11 residues. CDR3 nucleotides: TGTGCCAGCCGGGGGGACACTGAAGCTTTCTTT. Protein sequence: CASRGDTEAFF.

This sequence joins TRBV5-1 and TRBJ1-5; no firm D call. The CDR3 runs to 15 residues. Germline V lookup: CDR1 SGHRS, CDR2 YFSETQ. V lost 0 bases and J lost 0, with 7 bases in between. CDR3: CASSLDGRSNQPQHF. As DNA, the CDR3 is TGCGCCAGCAGCTTGGATGGACGTAGCAATCAGCCCCAGCATTTT.

This clone was detected only once. CDR3 residues: CASSFGGYNEQFF. CDR3 DNA sequence: TGTGCCAGCAGCTTCGGAGGCTACAATGAGCAGTTCTTC. The chain uses TRBV7-3 and TRBJ2-1, with D maybe TRBD2 (5 bases). Germline assignment: CDR1 SGHTA and CDR2 FQGTGA. This CDR3 spans 13 amino acids. V lost 3 bases, J lost 3 bases, and 6 bases lay in between.

The chain joins TRBV29-1 to TRBJ1-5; D not resolved. Germline CDR1 SQVTM, CDR2 ANQGSEA. V lost 7 bases and J lost 0, with 7 bases in between. The CDR3 sequence is 12 residues long. CDR3 amino acids: CSAGASNQPQHF. As DNA, the CDR3 is TGCAGCGCAGGAGCTAGCAATCAGCCCCAGCATTTT.

CDR3 loop: CASSEQNYGYTF. The CDR3 nucleotides read TGTGCCAGCAGTGAGCAGAACTATGGCTACACCTTC. The chain is built from TRBV2 and TRBJ1-2; unclear D gene. The V end was cut by 3 bases, the J end by 2 bases, with 4 bases between. The CDR3 has 12 residues. Germline-derived CDR1 and CDR2 are SNHLY and FYNNEI. The whole variable domain, remainder taken from reference TRBV2 and TRBJ1-2, is EPEVTQTPSHQVTQMGQEVILRCVPISNHLYFYWYRQILGQKVEFLVSFYNNEISEKSEIFDDQFSVERPDGSNFTLKIRSTKLEDSAMYFCASSEQNYGYTFGSGTRLTVV.

The rearrangement uses TRBV19 and TRBJ1-2; a weak D match, TRBD1 (6 bases). CDR1 and CDR2 from the germline V gene are LNHDA and SQIVND (reference sequence). This CDR3 contains 18 residues. The V end was cut by 0 bases, the J end by 4 bases, with 21 bases between. CDR3 protein: CASSIEGDTHTPLYGYTF. The DNA of the CDR3 is TGTGCCAGTAGTATAGAGGGGGACACACATACCCCACTCTATGGCTACACCTTC.